What follows are 12 T cell receptor beta chains derived from one specimen sequenced in a study of CD8 T cells in Susac syndrome. The RNA, about 0.45 to 1 ug, was put through reverse transcription using random hexamers. From the immunoSEQ multiplex PCR reads, TCRdb called clonotypes with MiXCR, one entry per CDR3 protein. Of a few hundred thousand distinct CDR3 sequences detected, around 96% appear once; the ten largest clones hold about 0.088%. The sample consisted of CD4+ T cells from PBMCs. The source of these receptors is a human donor with multiple sclerosis.

The J gene is TRBJ1-2, the V gene TRBV27; 8 bases fit TRBD1. The germline gives CDR1 MNHEY, CDR2 SMNVEV (reference sequence). Trimming at V came to 5 bases and at J to 4 bases, leaving 9 bases not matched to a gene. The CDR3 is made up of 15 amino acids. DNA of the CDR3: TGTGCCAGCAGTCTAGGACAGGGCTGGGGCTATGGCTACACCTTC. This translates into CASSLGQGWGYGYTF.

This rearrangement joins TRBV9 to TRBJ2-1, with TRBD2 identical over 9 bases. Germline V gives CDR1 SGDLS, CDR2 YYNGEE. V trimming: 3 bases; J trimming: 5 bases; junction bases outside the gene matches: 6. The CDR3 length is 15 residues. DNA for the CDR3: TGTGCCAGCAGCGCCACGACTAGCGGACACAATGAGCAGTTCTTC. It is translated as CASSATTSGHNEQFF.

The V and J genes are TRBV19 and TRBJ2-1, with TRBD2 as a possible D gene (6 bases). This CDR3 is built from 15 residues. Germline values: CDR1 LNHDA, CDR2 SQIVND (reference sequence). The germline V and J ends were trimmed by 4 bases and 9 bases, with 19 bases remaining between them. The DNA for the CDR3 is TGTGCCAGTAGTAGTTCGGGGAGGTCCCTCGGTGAGCAGTTCTTC. Protein sequence: CASSSSGRSLGEQFF.

The chain carries TRBV20-1 and TRBJ1-1; 12 bases fit TRBD1. Germline CDR1 DFQATT, CDR2 SNEGSKA (reference sequence). Trimming at V came to 5 bases and at J to 8 bases, leaving 9 bases not matched to a gene. CDR3 length equals 14 residues. The CDR3 loop is CSAGTGTGGSEAFF. CDR3 nucleotides: TGCAGTGCTGGTACCGGGACAGGGGGCTCGGAAGCTTTCTTT.

The rearrangement links TRBV30 to TRBJ2-1; D possibly corresponds to TRBD2 (6 bases). Germline V lookup: CDR1 GTSNPN, CDR2 SVGIG (reference sequence). Trimming took off 5 bases at V and 6 bases at J, with 17 bases between the two ends. The CDR3 consists of 14 residues. The CDR3 reads CAWETSQRFNEQFF. The CDR3, as DNA: TGTGCCTGGGAAACTAGCCAGCGGTTCAATGAGCAGTTCTTC.

This clonotype was seen once. The chain recombines TRBV3-1 with TRBJ1-3; D is undetermined. The CDR3 contains 14 residues. Trimming stripped 6 bases from V and 7 bases from J, with 16 bases between. Germline V gene lookup returns CDR1 LGHDT and CDR2 YNNKEL (reference sequence). The CDR3 bases are TGTGCCAGCAGTCTCTCCGGAAGCTGGAACACCATATATTTT. Encoded protein: CASSLSGSWNTIYF. Using reference TRBV3-1 and TRBJ1-3 for the parts outside the CDR3, the full variable domain is DTAVSQTPKYLVTQMGNDKSIKCEQNLGHDTMYWYKQDSKKFLKIMFSYNNKELIINETVPNRFSPKSPDKAHLNLHINSLELGDSAVYFCASSLSGSWNTIYFGEGSWLTVV.

The chain combines TRBV7-2 with TRBJ2-1; 11 bases map to TRBD2. There are 15 residues in the CDR3. V gave up 5 bases and J gave up 6 bases; unmatched junction bases: 6. Germline V gives CDR1 SGHTA, CDR2 FQGNSA. The CDR3 protein is CASSQTSGSANEQFF. The CDR3 region has the DNA TGTGCCAGCAGCCAAACTAGCGGGAGTGCCAATGAGCAGTTCTTC.

The V gene is TRBV11-2, the J gene TRBJ2-5; 8 bases map to TRBD2. Germline loops: CDR1 SGHAT, CDR2 FQNNGV. The CDR3 consists of 17 residues. Trimming cost V 5 bases and J 5 bases; bases outside gene matches: 16. CDR3 in DNA: TGTGCCAGCAGCCGGCTCGTTAGCGGGACGCCTTTTGAGACCCAGTACTTC. The encoded protein is CASSRLVSGTPFETQYF.

In its sample, this clonotype was seen a few times. The chain combines TRBV29-1 with TRBJ1-2; unclear D gene. Trimming cost V 3 bases and J 7 bases, with 6 bases left between them. The CDR3 contains 10 residues. CDR1 is SQVTM and CDR2 is ANQGSEA in the germline V gene. CDR3 residues: CSVEEGGYTF. CDR3 sequence (DNA): TGCAGCGTTGAGGAGGGTGGCTACACCTTC.

The chain is built from TRBV9 and TRBJ2-5; D ambiguous. This CDR3 region has 14 residues. The germline CDR1 and CDR2 sequences are SGDLS and YYNGEE. V was trimmed by 3 bases and J by 10 bases, leaving 19 bases between them. The CDR3 spells CASSASYRTMVQYF. For the CDR3, the DNA is TGTGCCAGCAGCGCCAGCTACCGGACGATGGTCCAGTACTTC.

This chain links TRBV20-1 with TRBJ2-2, with a tentative D call TRBD2 (6 bases). This CDR3 has 14 residues. CDR1 and CDR2 (germline): DFQATT, SNEGSKA (reference sequence). V was shortened by 5 bases and J by 2 bases, with 12 bases between the two germline ends. The CDR3 region is CSARDFYNTGELFF. CDR3 in DNA: TGCAGTGCTCGGGACTTCTACAACACCGGGGAGCTGTTTTTT.

The J gene is TRBJ1-3, the V gene TRBV20-1; D uncertain. The germline CDR1 and CDR2 sequences are DFQATT and SNEGSKA (reference sequence). The CDR3 consists of 13 residues. Trimming cost V 6 bases and J 3 bases, with 12 bases left between them. As DNA, the CDR3 is TGCAGTGCCTACGGAGGCGGTGGAAACACCATATATTTT. It encodes CSAYGGGGNTIYF.